The 23 T cell receptor beta chains below come from one sample, sequenced in a study of cytomegalovirus exposure and HLA in healthy donors. Here immunoSEQ multiplex PCR was the method, and the copy in TCRdb shows in-frame clones only, minus some. This table has 110,000 or so clones, about 82% appearing once. The sequenced sample was PBMCs. All receptors come from a man aged 18 to 30 in good health and CMV-seronegative.

About this clone: The same CDR3 also results from other DNA sequences found in this sample. The chain uses TRBV7-9 and TRBJ2-1; TRBD2 matches at 8 bases. J was trimmed by 0 bases and V by 6 bases; bases with no gene match: 1. CDR3 length: 14 amino acids. Germline CDR1 SEHNR, CDR2 FQNEAQ (reference sequence). CDR3 DNA: TGTGCCAGCAGTCTAGCGGGCTCCTACAATGAGCAGTTCTTC. Amino acids: CASSLAGSYNEQFF.

The chain uses TRBV11-2 and TRBJ2-1; 13 bases line up with TRBD2. After removal of 3 bases from V and 8 bases from J, the junction contained 1 base not matched to a gene. CDR1 SGHAT and CDR2 FQNNGV come from the germline V gene. CDR3 size: 14 residues. CDR3 sequence: CASSLGLAGYEQFF. CDR3 nucleotide sequence: TGTGCCAGCAGCTTGGGACTAGCGGGGTATGAGCAGTTCTTC. The variable domain in full, completed from reference TRBV11-2 and TRBJ2-1, reads EAGVAQSPRYKIIEKRQSVAFWCNPISGHATLYWYQQILGQGPKLLIQFQNNGVVDDSQLPKDRFSAERLKGVDSTLKIQPAKLEDSAVYLCASSLGLAGYEQFFGPGTRLTVL.

This clone was seen just once. The rearrangement links TRBV19 to TRBJ2-1, with a weak D call TRBD1 (5 bases). There are 15 residues in the CDR3. CDR1 is LNHDA and CDR2 is SQIVND in the germline V gene (reference sequence). The V gene lost 5 bases and the J gene lost 0 bases, with 11 bases spanning the gap. The CDR3 nucleotides read TGTGCCAGTAGTCCCCGGACACGCTCCTACAATGAGCAGTTCTTC. Translation: CASSPRTRSYNEQFF.

The rearrangement uses TRBV2 and TRBJ2-3; 11 nucleotides agree with TRBD2. Germline V gene sequence: CDR1 SNHLY, CDR2 FYNNEI. V gave up 6 bases and J gave up 5 bases; unmatched junction bases: 1. This CDR3 spans 13 amino acids. Here the CDR3 DNA reads TGTGCCAGCAGCCTAGCGGGAGGAGATACGCAGTATTTT. Amino acid sequence: CASSLAGGDTQYF.

This clone came up once. The chain couples TRBV19 to TRBJ1-4; TRBD1 might be the D (6 bases). CDR3 length: 14 amino acids. Germline assignment: CDR1 LNHDA and CDR2 SQIVND (reference sequence). Trimming left V 2 bases short and J 3 bases short, with 7 bases between. CDR3 nucleotide sequence: TGTGCCAGTAGTATACAGGGGCCTAATGAAAAACTGTTTTTT. Translation gives CASSIQGPNEKLFF. The variable domain in full, with the rest retrieved from reference TRBV19 and TRBJ1-4, is DGGITQSPKYLFRKEGQNVTLSCEQNLNHDAMYWYRQDPGQGLRLIYYSQIVNDFQKGDIAEGYSVSREKKESFPLTVTSAQKNPTAFYLCASSIQGPNEKLFFGSGTQLSVL.

The CDR3 loop reads CATSRDLFTTGVYGYTF. DNA of the CDR3: TGTGCCACCAGCAGAGATTTATTTACGACAGGGGTATATGGCTACACCTTC. The V and J genes are TRBV15 and TRBJ1-2, with 8 bases matching TRBD1. The V and J ends lost 0 bases and 5 bases, in that order; junction bases with no gene match: 11. The CDR3 totals 17 residues. The germline V gene encodes CDR1 LNHNV and CDR2 YYDKDF (reference sequence).

V and J are TRBV6-5 and TRBJ1-1; TRBD1 is a possible D gene (5 bases). The V and J ends lost 6 bases and 4 bases respectively, with 12 bases between them. CDR3 size: 13 residues. Germline CDR1 MNHEY, CDR2 SVGAGI. Written as DNA, the CDR3 is TGTGCCAGCAGGGGGGGGGTGGGCACTGAAGCTTTCTTT. Translation gives CASRGGVGTEAFF.

The chain couples TRBV13 to TRBJ2-2, with 9 bases that match TRBD2. Per the germline V gene, CDR1 is PRHDT and CDR2 is FYEKMQ (reference sequence). V shed 2 bases and J 7 bases; nucleotides not matched to a gene: 11. The CDR3 is 17 residues long. The CDR3 loop is CASSLKGPSGKDGELFF. CDR3 sequence (DNA): TGTGCCAGCAGCTTAAAGGGTCCTAGCGGGAAGGACGGGGAGCTGTTTTTT.

This clone was counted only a few times. The V and J genes are TRBV6-6 and TRBJ2-7; 7 positions match TRBD1. V was clipped by 0 bases and J by 2 bases; unmatched bases: 7. This CDR3 has 16 residues. Germline V gene data show CDR1 as MNHNY and CDR2 as SVGAGI (reference sequence). The CDR3 sequence is CASSYSSPGQPYEQYF. The CDR3 DNA reads as TGTGCCAGCAGTTACTCCTCACCGGGACAGCCCTACGAGCAGTACTTC.

The J gene is TRBJ2-3, the V gene TRBV7-9, with TRBD1 as a possible D gene (6 bases). CDR3 length: 12 amino acids. CDR1 and CDR2 from the germline V gene are SEHNR and FQNEAQ (reference sequence). CDR3 bases: TGTGCGGGGGCGGTCGGCACAGATACGCAGTATTTT. Its protein is CAGAVGTDTQYF.

This clone was observed once. The chain joins TRBV30 to TRBJ2-2, with no clear D. The V and J ends lost 4 bases and 2 bases respectively, with 2 bases between them. The CDR3 contains 11 residues. Germline CDR1 reads GTSNPN; CDR2 reads SVGIG (reference sequence). The CDR3 is CAWTNTGELFF. Written as DNA, the CDR3 is TGTGCCTGGACTAACACCGGGGAGCTGTTTTTT.

This clone occurred once. The CDR3 here is CASSPYRLTANTGELFF. The DNA for the CDR3 is TGTGCCAGCTCACCTTACCGACTAACAGCGAACACCGGGGAGCTGTTTTTT. The chain joins TRBV18 to TRBJ2-2; a weak D match, TRBD2 (5 bases). The CDR3 has 17 amino acids. The V and J ends lost 3 bases and 0 bases respectively, with 14 bases between them. Germline V gene data show CDR1 as KGHSH and CDR2 as LQKENI.

The CDR3 sequence is CASSSQTKDGYTF. The CDR3 DNA follows: TGTGCCAGCAGTTCGCAGACTAAGGATGGCTACACCTTC. The chain joins TRBV27 to TRBJ1-2; D gene ambiguous. The CDR3 runs 13 residues. Germline assignment: CDR1 MNHEY and CDR2 SMNVEV (reference sequence). The V and J ends lost 4 bases and 6 bases respectively, with 12 bases between them.

The V call is TRBV5-4, the J call TRBJ2-1, with 7 bases aligning to TRBD2. Germline V gives CDR1 SGHNT, CDR2 YYREEE (reference sequence). CDR3 size: 15 residues. The V segment lost 2 bases and the J segment 2 bases; nucleotides outside the gene matches: 4. CDR3 protein: CASSFPRETYNEQFF. DNA for the CDR3: TGTGCCAGCAGCTTCCCGCGGGAGACCTACAATGAGCAGTTCTTC.

The J gene is TRBJ2-1, the V gene TRBV5-1; 7 bases are shared with TRBD1. In germline, CDR1 is SGHRS, CDR2 YFSETQ. CDR3 length: 15 residues. V lost 4 bases and J lost 6; bases outside the gene matches: 10. The CDR3 sequence is CASSIRDSTINEQFF. CDR3 DNA: TGCGCCAGCAGCATCCGGGACAGCACCATCAATGAGCAGTTCTTC.

The chain links TRBV4-1 to TRBJ2-5; 7 nucleotides line up with TRBD1. CDR3 length: 16 residues. With 0 bases clipped from V and 1 base from J, the junction kept 5 bases outside the gene matches. CDR1 MGHRA and CDR2 YSYEKL come from the germline V gene. CDR3 sequence: CASSQESGGIQETQYF. CDR3 bases: TGCGCCAGCAGCCAAGAATCAGGGGGAATCCAAGAGACCCAGTACTTC.

This rearrangement joins TRBV19 to TRBJ2-7; 10 positions agree with TRBD1. From germline, CDR1 is LNHDA and CDR2 SQIVND (reference sequence). Trimming at V came to 4 bases and at J to 3 bases, leaving 3 bases not matched to a gene. The CDR3 spans 14 residues. CDR3 in DNA: TGTGCCAGTAGTAGGACAGGGGGTCTCTACGAGCAGTACTTC. It yields the protein CASSRTGGLYEQYF.

This chain connects TRBV5-4 to TRBJ2-2; D is possibly TRBD1 (6 bases). Germline V lookup: CDR1 SGHNT, CDR2 YYREEE (reference sequence). The CDR3 runs to 15 residues. Between the trimmed V and J ends, which lost 4 bases and 0 bases, there was a span of 10 bases. The DNA for the CDR3 is TGTGCCAGCAGCAAGGGACATTCGAACACCGGGGAGCTGTTTTTT. This encodes CASSKGHSNTGELFF.

The chain combines TRBV2 with TRBJ2-1; TRBD2 might be the D (5 bases). This CDR3 is 14 amino acids long. In germline, CDR1 is SNHLY, CDR2 FYNNEI. Trimming shortened V by 5 bases and J by 2 bases, and 10 bases separated the two germline ends. Here the CDR3 DNA reads TGTGCCAGCAGTAGAGGGTACCCCTACAATGAGCAGTTCTTC. As protein: CASSRGYPYNEQFF.

This clone was observed a few times. The J gene is TRBJ1-6, the V gene TRBV16; perhaps TRBD1 as D (6 bases). CDR1 is KGHSY, CDR2 FQNENV, per germline. V was cut by 2 bases and J by 0 bases, with 11 bases left in between. This CDR3 comprises 17 residues. CDR3 DNA sequence: TGTGCCAGCAGCCAAGGGGACACGAGCTCCTATAATTCACCCCTCCACTTT. Protein: CASSQGDTSSYNSPLHF.

The table lists this clone with a few counts. V is TRBV30 and J is TRBJ1-2, with TRBD1 matching 8 bases. Germline V gene sequence: CDR1 GTSNPN, CDR2 SVGIG (reference sequence). This CDR3 has 13 amino acids. J lost 4 bases, V lost 5 bases, and 6 bases had no gene match. The CDR3 protein is CAWSGDRGYGYTF. The CDR3 DNA is TGTGCCTGGTCCGGAGACAGGGGCTATGGCTACACCTTC.

The chain uses TRBV2 and TRBJ1-5, with D possibly being TRBD1 (5 bases). The germline V and J ends were trimmed by 5 bases and 6 bases, with 11 bases remaining between them. Germline V gives CDR1 SNHLY, CDR2 FYNNEI. This CDR3 comprises 13 residues. CDR3 sequence: CASSLGRGQPQHF. CDR3 bases: TGTGCCAGCAGTCTGGGAAGGGGTCAGCCCCAGCATTTT.

CDR3 coding DNA: TGTGCCAGCAGCTTATCTAGCGGGGACGAGCAGTACTTC. It is translated as CASSLSSGDEQYF. The rearrangement uses TRBV7-7 and TRBJ2-7; 9 bases map to TRBD2. This CDR3 is 13 amino acids long. V lost 2 bases and J lost 5; bases outside the gene matches: 1. The germline V gene has CDR1 SSHAT and CDR2 FNYEAQ (reference sequence). Using reference TRBV7-7 and TRBJ2-7 for the parts outside the CDR3, the full variable domain is GAGVSQSPRYKVTKRGQDVTLRCDPISSHATLYWYQQALGQGPEFLTYFNYEAQPDKSGLPSDRFSAERPEGSISTLTIQRTEQRDSAMYRCASSLSSGDEQYFGPGTRLTVT.